The 8 T cell receptor beta chains in this list originate from one sample, sequenced in a study of blood T cell repertoires in COVID-19. Here immunoSEQ multiplex PCR was the method, and the copy in TCRdb shows in-frame clones only, minus some. The sample has some 110,000 clones; about 83% are singletons. The sample taken for sequencing was peripheral blood. The receptors stem from a man between 70 and 80 years old with acute or convalescent COVID-19.

J is TRBJ2-1 and V is TRBV28, with TRBD2 matching over 8 bases. Germline V gene sequence: CDR1 MDHEN, CDR2 SYDVKM. CDR3 length equals 15 residues. With V trimmed by 5 bases and J by 3 bases, 6 bases remained unmatched. Here the CDR3 reads CASSIAGTSYNEQFF. CDR3 DNA: TGTGCCAGCAGTATCGCCGGGACTAGCTACAATGAGCAGTTCTTC.

The gene calls are TRBV27 and TRBJ1-2; 11 bases fit TRBD1. The CDR3 is made up of 19 amino acids. Germline values: CDR1 MNHEY, CDR2 SMNVEV (reference sequence). The V segment lost 5 bases and the J segment 4 bases; nucleotides outside the gene matches: 18. CDR3 sequence reads: CASSPRTGGESRLFYGYTF. DNA of the CDR3: TGTGCCAGCAGTCCAAGGACAGGGGGCGAATCAAGGTTATTCTATGGCTACACCTTC.

The chain recombines TRBV6-5 with TRBJ2-1, with D maybe TRBD1 (5 bases). Trimming shortened V by 6 bases and J by 4 bases, and 10 bases separated the two germline ends. The CDR3 runs 13 residues. The germline V gene has CDR1 MNHEY and CDR2 SVGAGI. The CDR3 sequence is CASSWGSYNEQFF. The CDR3 DNA is TGTGCCAGCAGCTGGGGCAGTTACAATGAGCAGTTCTTC.

V gene TRBV7-2 combines with J gene TRBJ2-7, with TRBD2 identical over 13 bases. The CDR3 spans 16 residues. J lost 5 bases, V lost 1 base, and 5 bases had no gene match. Germline V gene lookup returns CDR1 SGHTA and CDR2 FQGNSA. The CDR3 DNA is TGTGCCAGCAGCTTAGTTGGGACTAGCGGGACTAACGAGCAGTACTTC. It yields the protein CASSLVGTSGTNEQYF.

The DNA for the CDR3 is TGTGCCAGCAGTCCGTTGGGACAGGGGGTCTTGGAGCAGTACTTC. Its protein is CASSPLGQGVLEQYF. V is TRBV27 and J is TRBJ2-7; 11 nucleotides match TRBD1. This CDR3 is 15 amino acids long. With V trimmed by 5 bases and J by 7 bases, 10 bases remained unmatched. Germline loops: CDR1 MNHEY, CDR2 SMNVEV (reference sequence).

For the CDR3, the DNA is TGCAGCGTTGAGCCGGGACAGGGTATTGAGCAGTACTTC. Protein product: CSVEPGQGIEQYF. The rearrangement links TRBV29-1 to TRBJ2-7; 9 bases are a match to TRBD1. The length of the CDR3 is 13 residues. The germline gives CDR1 SQVTM, CDR2 ANQGSEA. Trimming cost V 3 bases and J 7 bases; bases outside gene matches: 7.

The gene calls are TRBV27 and TRBJ2-7; TRBD1 aligns across 9 bases. Germline-derived CDR1 and CDR2 are MNHEY and SMNVEV (reference sequence). The CDR3 totals 14 residues. V was pared by 5 bases and J by 6 bases, with 8 bases of the junction left unmatched. The CDR3 spells CASSLGTGFGEQYF. DNA of the CDR3: TGTGCCAGCAGTCTGGGGACAGGGTTTGGCGAGCAGTACTTC.

The V call is TRBV27, the J call TRBJ2-7, with a tentative D call TRBD1 (6 bases). The germline V and J ends were trimmed by 6 bases and 1 base, with 22 bases remaining between them. This CDR3 has 17 amino acids. Germline V lookup: CDR1 MNHEY, CDR2 SMNVEV (reference sequence). The CDR3 DNA sequence: TGTGCCAGCAGCCTAGGCGCCGGACAGCCGCAGTCCTACGAGCAGTACTTC. It yields the protein CASSLGAGQPQSYEQYF.